The 5 T cell receptor beta chains given below trace back to one sample, sequenced in a study of persistence of HIV-infected CD4 T cells (dated by TCRdb to about 2020). These receptors' antigens are unknown. Per the publication, the treatment or condition label means: suppressive antiretroviral therapy. As a nonspecific positive control representing the CD4+ T cell repertoire, the cells were stimulated with anti-CD3/anti-CD28 magnetic beads. CD4+ T cells that responded were sorted based on upregulation of both CD40 ligand and CD69. TCRbeta repertoires were sequenced from genomic DNA with the immunoSEQ hsTCRB assay version 4 in survey mode. TCRdb's version of the immuneACCESS table is confined to in-frame rearrangements and falls short of the full clone set. An unresolved V gene accounts for under half of the shortfall where checked; the remainder is of unknown origin. A total of under 55,000 clones appear in this sample, about 87% of them only once. Clones ranked in the top ten supply 0.4% to 0.5% of the sample.

Sequences were derived from CD4+ T cells sorted from PBMCs after approximately 20-hour stimulation, sampled from a patient who received antiretroviral therapy. This specimen's cell subset or site label, interpreted: CD40L+CD69+ CD4 T cells responding to anti-CD3/anti-CD28 beads, representing the overall repertoire. The receptor set was obtained from an adult woman with HIV who was CMV-seropositive.

The chain carries TRBV5-1 and TRBJ2-5, with D possibly being TRBD2 (6 bases). Germline V gene lookup returns CDR1 SGHRS and CDR2 YFSETQ. Deletions cut 1 base from V and 1 base from J, with 11 bases between. This CDR3 contains 15 residues. CDR3 bases: TGCGCCAGCAGCTTGCAGGCGGGGTCCCAAGAGACCCAGTACTTC. Its translation is CASSLQAGSQETQYF.

The chain employs TRBV5-1 and TRBJ2-5; TRBD1 agrees at 7 bases. The CDR3 totals 14 residues. V shed 2 bases and J 4 bases; nucleotides not matched to a gene: 5. Germline CDR1 is SGHRS and CDR2 is YFSETQ. The CDR3 loop reads CASSFGTASETQYF. The DNA of the CDR3 is TGCGCCAGCAGCTTCGGGACAGCTTCAGAGACCCAGTACTTC.

The rearrangement links TRBV7-3 to TRBJ1-1; D ambiguous. The CDR3 contains 14 residues. Germline V CDR1 and CDR2: SGHTA, FQGTGA. Trimming shortened V by 6 bases and J by 3 bases, and 14 bases separated the two germline ends. CDR3 in amino acids: CASRRRAEDTEAFF. CDR3 sequence (DNA): TGTGCCAGCAGAAGGAGGGCAGAGGACACTGAAGCTTTCTTT.

This sequence joins TRBV11-1 and TRBJ1-6; possibly TRBD1 for D (6 bases). V shed 5 bases and J shed 7 bases, with 15 bases lying between them. Germline CDR1 SGHAT, CDR2 FQDESV (reference sequence). The CDR3 contains 15 residues. Here the CDR3 reads CASSRHTGTNSPLHF. For the CDR3, the DNA is TGTGCCAGCAGCCGACATACAGGGACAAATTCACCCCTCCACTTT.

This rearrangement joins TRBV29-1 to TRBJ1-2, with D possibly matching TRBD1 (6 bases). V was clipped by 4 bases and J by 8 bases, with 14 bases between them. CDR1 is SQVTM, CDR2 ANQGSEA, per germline. The CDR3 is made up of 12 amino acids. The CDR3 here is CSVGGDISGYTF. The CDR3 DNA reads as TGCAGCGTTGGGGGGGACATCTCGGGCTACACCTTC.